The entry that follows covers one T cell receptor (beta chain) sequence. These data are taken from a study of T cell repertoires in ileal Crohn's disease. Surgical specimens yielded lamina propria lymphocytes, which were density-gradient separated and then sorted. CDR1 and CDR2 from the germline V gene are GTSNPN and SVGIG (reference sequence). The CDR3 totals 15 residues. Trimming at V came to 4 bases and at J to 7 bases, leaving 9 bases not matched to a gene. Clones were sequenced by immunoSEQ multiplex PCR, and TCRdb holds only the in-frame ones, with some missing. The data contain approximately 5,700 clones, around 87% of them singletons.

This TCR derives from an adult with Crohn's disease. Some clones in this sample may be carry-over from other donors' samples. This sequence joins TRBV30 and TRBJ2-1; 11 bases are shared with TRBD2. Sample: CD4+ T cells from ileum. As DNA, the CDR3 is TGTGCCTGGACCTTAGCGGGAGGGCTAGGTAATGAGCAGTTCTTC. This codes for CAWTLAGGLGNEQFF.